This passage covers 13 T cell receptor beta chains from one sample sequenced in a study of graft-versus-host responses after intestinal transplantation. Their antigens are not known. TCRdb keeps only in-frame clones here, not all; method: immunoSEQ multiplex PCR. The sample contains 85,000 to 100,000 clones, about 92% of which appear only once. The specimen was unstimulated CD8+ T cells sorted from spleen or lymph node cells, collected before intestinal transplant. All receptors derive from a human donor who received an intestinal transplant.

This clone was counted between two and nine times. V is TRBV5-6 and J is TRBJ1-6; perhaps TRBD1 as D (5 bases). Trimming took 2 bases from V and 8 from J, leaving 5 bases between them. Germline CDR1 reads SGHDT; CDR2 reads YYEEEE. This CDR3 is 12 amino acids long. The CDR3 is CASSLQDSPLHF. The CDR3 nucleotides read TGTGCCAGCAGCTTACAGGATTCACCCCTCCACTTT.

This clone has only one observation. The chain links TRBV11-2 to TRBJ2-3; tentative D call: TRBD1 (7 bases). V was shortened by 1 base and J by 3 bases, with 14 bases between the two germline ends. The length of the CDR3 is 16 residues. Germline loops: CDR1 SGHAT, CDR2 FQNNGV. CDR3 nucleotides: TGTGCCAGCAGCTTAGTACCAGGGGGGACGACAGATACGCAGTATTTT. As protein: CASSLVPGGTTDTQYF.

The chain carries TRBV11-2 and TRBJ1-2, with D tentatively TRBD1 (5 bases). This CDR3 is 15 amino acids long. The germline V gene has CDR1 SGHAT and CDR2 FQNNGV. Trimming shortened V by 1 base and J by 6 bases, and 15 bases separated the two germline ends. DNA of the CDR3: TGTGCCAGCAGCTTAGGGCCGGGACTGAAAGATGGCTACACCTTC. Protein: CASSLGPGLKDGYTF. Supplemented by reference TRBV11-2 and TRBJ1-2, the full variable domain reads EAGVAQSPRYKIIEKRQSVAFWCNPISGHATLYWYQQILGQGPKLLIQFQNNGVVDDSQLPKDRFSAERLKGVDSTLKIQPAKLEDSAVYLCASSLGPGLKDGYTFGSGTRLTVV.

This clone has more than one count but fewer than ten. The chain is built from TRBV5-6 and TRBJ1-3; no clear D. Germline loops: CDR1 SGHDT, CDR2 YYEEEE. Trimming stripped 4 bases from V and 2 bases from J, with 13 bases between. The CDR3 is made up of 15 amino acids. The CDR3 region is CASSPGGWAGNTIYF. DNA for the CDR3: TGTGCCAGCAGCCCTGGAGGATGGGCTGGAAACACCATATATTTT.

The chain couples TRBV12-5 to TRBJ1-6, with 9 nucleotides matching TRBD1. Germline loops: CDR1 LGHNT, CDR2 FRNRAP. This CDR3 region has 19 residues. Unmatched junction bases numbered 8, after V lost 2 bases and J lost 0 bases. In DNA form, the CDR3 reads TGTGCTAGTGGTTTGCAGACCGGGACAGGGAGCTCCTATAATTCACCCCTCCACTTT. Amino acid sequence: CASGLQTGTGSSYNSPLHF. Supplemented by reference TRBV12-5 and TRBJ1-6, the full variable domain reads DARVTQTPRHKVTEMGQEVTMRCQPILGHNTVFWYRQTMMQGLELLAYFRNRAPLDDSGMPKDRFSAEMPDATLATLKIQPSEPRDSAVYFCASGLQTGTGSSYNSPLHFGNGTRLTVT.

The chain couples TRBV19 to TRBJ2-7; D gene ambiguous. The CDR3 sequence is 15 residues long. Germline assignment: CDR1 LNHDA and CDR2 SQIVND (reference sequence). V dropped 0 bases and J dropped 3 bases, with 12 bases sitting between them. DNA of the CDR3: TGTGCCAGTAGTATAGATGTTTCCGGGTTCTACGAGCAGTACTTC. Translated: CASSIDVSGFYEQYF. The whole variable domain, remainder taken from reference TRBV19 and TRBJ2-7, is DGGITQSPKYLFRKEGQNVTLSCEQNLNHDAMYWYRQDPGQGLRLIYYSQIVNDFQKGDIAEGYSVSREKKESFPLTVTSAQKNPTAFYLCASSIDVSGFYEQYFGPGTRLTVT.

The CDR3 here is CASSPDRAYGYTF. In nucleotides, the CDR3 is TGTGCCAGCAGCCCGGACAGGGCCTATGGCTACACCTTC. The V and J genes are TRBV28 and TRBJ1-2; TRBD1 matches at 8 bases. CDR1 and CDR2 (germline): MDHEN, SYDVKM. Trimming took 6 bases from V and 4 from J; bases not matched to a gene: 4. The CDR3 is made up of 13 amino acids.

The chain recombines TRBV9 with TRBJ2-7; the match to TRBD1 covers 7 bases. Trimming at V came to 4 bases and at J to 6 bases, leaving 13 bases not matched to a gene. Germline V gene lookup returns CDR1 SGDLS and CDR2 YYNGEE. The CDR3 extends over 15 amino acids. CDR3 region: CASSPRTGRTTEQYF. CDR3 DNA: TGTGCCAGCAGCCCAAGGACAGGTCGGACGACCGAGCAGTACTTC.

This sequence joins TRBV7-9 and TRBJ2-5, with TRBD1 matching over 8 bases. The DNA end favors TRBJ2-7, so the J call may be wrong. Germline values: CDR1 SEHNR, CDR2 FQNEAQ (reference sequence). There are 16 residues in the CDR3. CDR3 loop: CASSFSGGPTAYEQYF. CDR3 DNA sequence: TGTGCCAGCAGCTTCTCAGGGGGCCCCACCGCCTACGAGCAGTACTTC.

The chain has TRBV4-3 and TRBJ2-3, with unresolved D. The CDR3 length is 15 residues. V was pared by 1 base and J by 2 bases, with 10 bases between. Germline V gene data show CDR1 as LGHNA and CDR2 as YSLEER. The CDR3 nucleotides are TGCGCCAGCAGCCAAGCGCACCTAGTCACAGATACGCAGTATTTT. It is translated as CASSQAHLVTDTQYF.

This clone appeared a single time. Other DNA sequences in the same sample also yield this CDR3. V and J are TRBV4-3 and TRBJ2-1, with 13 bases lining up with TRBD2. Germline trimming cut 4 bases from V and 6 bases from J; bases unmatched to any gene: 3. The CDR3 contains 15 residues. Germline assignment: CDR1 LGHNA and CDR2 YSLEER. CDR3 sequence reads: CASSPGTSGVNEQFF. The CDR3 DNA follows: TGCGCCAGCAGCCCGGGGACTAGCGGGGTCAATGAGCAGTTCTTC.

The sample holds one count of this clone. J is TRBJ1-6 and V is TRBV27, with D tentatively TRBD1 (5 bases). The CDR3 covers 15 residues. V was clipped by 2 bases and J by 7 bases, with 12 bases between them. The germline gives CDR1 MNHEY, CDR2 SMNVEV (reference sequence). The CDR3 protein is CASSLGTGENSPLHF. CDR3 coding DNA: TGTGCCAGCAGTTTAGGCACAGGAGAAAATTCACCCCTCCACTTT.

The rearrangement uses TRBV4-3 and TRBJ1-6; D gene ambiguous. V lost 0 bases, J lost 0 bases, and 12 bases lay in between. Germline V gene sequence: CDR1 LGHNA, CDR2 YSLEER. The CDR3 loop spans 18 amino acids. This chain's CDR3 is CASSQDLFGSSYNSPLHF. DNA of the CDR3: TGCGCCAGCAGCCAAGATTTATTTGGTAGCTCCTATAATTCACCCCTCCACTTT.